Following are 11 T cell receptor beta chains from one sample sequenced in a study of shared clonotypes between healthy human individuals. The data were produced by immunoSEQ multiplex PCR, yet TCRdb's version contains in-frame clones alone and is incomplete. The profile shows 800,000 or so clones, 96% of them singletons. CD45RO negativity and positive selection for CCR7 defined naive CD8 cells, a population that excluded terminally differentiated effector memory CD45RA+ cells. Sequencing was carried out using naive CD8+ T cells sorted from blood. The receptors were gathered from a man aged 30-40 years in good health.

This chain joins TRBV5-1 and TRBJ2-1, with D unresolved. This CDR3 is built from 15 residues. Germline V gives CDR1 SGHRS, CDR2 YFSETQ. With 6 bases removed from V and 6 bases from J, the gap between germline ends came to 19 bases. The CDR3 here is CASTPPGVSRNEQFF. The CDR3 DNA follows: TGCGCCAGCACCCCACCAGGTGTGTCCCGCAATGAGCAGTTCTTC.

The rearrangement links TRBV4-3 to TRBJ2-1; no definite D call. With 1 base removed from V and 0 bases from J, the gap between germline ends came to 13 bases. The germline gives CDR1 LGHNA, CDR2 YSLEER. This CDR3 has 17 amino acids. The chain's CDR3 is CASSQGVVAGSYNEQFF. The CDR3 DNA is TGCGCCAGCAGCCAAGGGGTTGTGGCAGGCTCCTACAATGAGCAGTTCTTC.

The CDR3 nucleotides read TGTGCCAGTAGTCTTATGGGAGAGACTGAAGCTTTCTTT. Residues: CASSLMGETEAFF. The rearrangement joins TRBV19 to TRBJ1-1; no clear D gene. Trimming removed 5 bases at V and 5 bases at J, with 12 bases between. CDR3 size: 13 residues. Germline lookup yields CDR1 LNHDA and CDR2 SQIVND (reference sequence). Looking up the rest from reference TRBV19 and TRBJ1-1 gives the full variable domain: DGGITQSPKYLFRKEGQNVTLSCEQNLNHDAMYWYRQDPGQGLRLIYYSQIVNDFQKGDIAEGYSVSREKKESFPLTVTSAQKNPTAFYLCASSLMGETEAFFGQGTRLTVV.

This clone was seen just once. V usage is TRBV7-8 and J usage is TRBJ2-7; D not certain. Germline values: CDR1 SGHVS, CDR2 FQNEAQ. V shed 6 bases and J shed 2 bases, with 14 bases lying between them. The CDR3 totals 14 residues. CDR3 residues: CASSYTGRTYEQYF. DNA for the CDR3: TGTGCCAGCAGTTACACCGGGCGAACCTACGAGCAGTACTTC.

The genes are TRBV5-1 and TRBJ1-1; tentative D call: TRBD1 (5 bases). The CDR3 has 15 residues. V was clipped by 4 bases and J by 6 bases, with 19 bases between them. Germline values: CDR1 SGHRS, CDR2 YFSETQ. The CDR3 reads CASSLRAGGKAEAFF. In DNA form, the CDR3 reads TGCGCCAGCAGCCTCCGGGCCGGGGGAAAGGCTGAAGCTTTCTTT.

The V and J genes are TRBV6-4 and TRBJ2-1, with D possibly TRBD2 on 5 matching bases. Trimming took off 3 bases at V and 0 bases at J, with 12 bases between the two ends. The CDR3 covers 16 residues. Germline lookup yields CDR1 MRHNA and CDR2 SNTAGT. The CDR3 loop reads CASSDWQSGSYNEQFF. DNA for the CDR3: TGTGCCAGCAGTGATTGGCAAAGCGGCTCCTACAATGAGCAGTTCTTC.

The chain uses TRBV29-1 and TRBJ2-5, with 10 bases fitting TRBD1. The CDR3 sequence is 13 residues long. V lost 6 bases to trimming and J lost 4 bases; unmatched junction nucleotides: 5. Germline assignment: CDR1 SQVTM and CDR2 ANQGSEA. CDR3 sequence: CSVSGTGVETQYF. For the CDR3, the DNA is TGCAGCGTCTCCGGGACAGGGGTAGAGACCCAGTACTTC.

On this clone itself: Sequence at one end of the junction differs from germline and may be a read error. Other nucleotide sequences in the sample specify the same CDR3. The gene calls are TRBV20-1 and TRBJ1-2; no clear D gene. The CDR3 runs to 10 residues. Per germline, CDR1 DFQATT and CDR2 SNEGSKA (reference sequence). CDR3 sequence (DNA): TGCAGTGCGAGAGAGAACGGCTACACCTTC. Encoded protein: CSARENGYTF.

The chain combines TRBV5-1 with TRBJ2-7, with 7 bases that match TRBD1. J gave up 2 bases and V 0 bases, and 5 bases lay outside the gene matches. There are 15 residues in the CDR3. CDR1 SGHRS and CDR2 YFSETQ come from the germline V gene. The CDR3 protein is CASSLVGRGTYEQYF. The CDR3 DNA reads TGCGCCAGCAGCTTGGTAGGCAGGGGGACCTACGAGCAGTACTTC.

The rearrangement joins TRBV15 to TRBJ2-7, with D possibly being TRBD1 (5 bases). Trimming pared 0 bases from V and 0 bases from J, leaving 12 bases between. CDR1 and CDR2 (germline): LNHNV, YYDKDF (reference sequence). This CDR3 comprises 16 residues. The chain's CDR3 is CATSRDTQGTSYEQYF. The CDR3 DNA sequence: TGTGCCACCAGCAGAGATACTCAGGGTACCTCCTACGAGCAGTACTTC.

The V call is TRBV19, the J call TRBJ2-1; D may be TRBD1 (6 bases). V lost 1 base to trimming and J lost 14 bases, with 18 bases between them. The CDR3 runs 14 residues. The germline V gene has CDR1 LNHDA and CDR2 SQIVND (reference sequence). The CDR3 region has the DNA TGTGCCAGTAGTATAGGTGGGCAGGGGATACCGGAGTTCTTC. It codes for CASSIGGQGIPEFF.